This T cell receptor beta chain was recorded in a study of beta chain features in type 1 diabetes. In the study overall: All of the samples together had approximately 100,000,000 sorted cells examined.

Study-wide results and limits: TCRB repertoires of naive, central memory and Treg cells appeared more similar among patients than among healthy donors. Possible PCR preference for shorter templates applied equally to patients and controls. All four CD4+ subsets from Type 1 diabetes patients carried moderately but significantly shorter TCRB CDR3s. For TCRB rearrangement, an influence of HLA type remained unresolved here.

In this sample, this clone turned up a few times. Its antigen remains unknown. Reverse transcription of all isolated RNA meant that expressed TCRB transcripts were sequenced. Generated by immunoSEQ multiplex PCR, the TCRdb table keeps only in-frame clones and is missing some. The table shows 150,000 to 200,000 clones, with roughly 8% occurring only once. With 6 bases clipped from V and 4 bases from J, the junction kept 4 bases outside the gene matches. Germline V gene lookup returns CDR1 SQVTM and CDR2 ANQGSEA. The CDR3 consists of 13 residues. Sequencing was performed on central memory CD4+ T cells from blood. This receptor was identified in a woman aged 40 to 55 with type 1 diabetes. This chain uses TRBV29-1 with TRBJ2-3, with 10 bases lining up with TRBD1. CDR3 nucleotides: TGCAGCGTGGACAGGGGGGTTTCAGATACGCAGTATTTT. Protein: CSVDRGVSDTQYF.